A selection of T cell receptor beta chains follows, all from one sample in a study of lymphopenia after photon versus proton radiotherapy. Clones were sequenced by immunoSEQ multiplex PCR, and TCRdb holds only the in-frame ones, with some missing. The table includes about 40,000 clones, about four fifths detected once. Sequencing was performed on peripheral blood, taken from a patient treated with proton-based radiotherapy. These receptors all stem from a woman in her 70s with pancreatic cancer. Each CDR3 is given with its conserved first and last residue. A D gene is named only where the DNA matches it firmly. Size tells how often a clone was seen (once, few, many) or the class of an expanded clone, and some rows leave it out.

>TRBD2|TRBJ2-7|TRBV5-5|-
TGTGCCAGCAGGTTCCGGTCTGGGACTAGCGGGAGAGGTCTCCACGAGCAGTACTTC
CASRFRSGTSGRGLHEQYF
>-|TRBJ2-3|TRBV19|-
TGTGCCAGTAGTACCCGGGGCCTAACCTTGACAGATACGCAGTATTTT
CASSTRGLTLTDTQYF
>-|TRBJ1-1|TRBV19|-
TGTGCCAGTAGTATAGGAACACCGAACACTGAAGCTTTCTTT
CASSIGTPNTEAFF
>TRBD1|TRBJ2-7|TRBV6-5|-
TGTGCCACCCTCTCACCCACAGGGGACGAGCAGTACTTC
CATLSPTGDEQYF
>TRBD1|TRBJ2-7|TRBV9|-
TGTGCCAGCACAGTACGGGACAGGGTACCCGAGCAGTACTTC
CASTVRDRVPEQYF
>TRBD2|TRBJ2-1|TRBV9|-
TGTGCCAGCAGCGCTAGCGGGGCGACCTACAATGAGCAGTTCTTC
CASSASGATYNEQFF
>-|TRBJ1-4|TRBV19|-
TGTGCCAGTAGTATAGGCCTCAATGAAAAACTGTTTTTT
CASSIGLNEKLFF
>TRBD1|TRBJ1-2|TRBV11-1|few
TGTGCCAGCAGCTTACACGGGACAGGTCCCTATGGCTACACCTTC
CASSLHGTGPYGYTF
>-|TRBJ2-5|TRBV14|few
TGTGCCAGCAGCGAAGGGCCCCCAGCTCAAGAGACCCAGTACTTC
CASSEGPPAQETQYF
>-|TRBJ2-5|TRBV7-6|-
TGTGCCAGCGGAAACAGGGCTCCGGAGACCCAGTACTTC
CASGNRAPETQYF
>TRBD2|TRBJ2-7|TRBV27|-
TGTGCCAGCAGAACTGGGACTAGCGGGAGCACTCCGCAGTACTTC
CASRTGTSGSTPQYF
>-|TRBJ1-5|TRBV7-9|-
TGTGCCAGCAGCCGGGGGAGAAATCAGCCCCAGCATTTT
CASSRGRNQPQHF
>TRBD2|TRBJ2-3|TRBV19|-
TGTGCCACCCGGGACTATTTAACAGATACGCAGTATTTT
CATRDYLTDTQYF
>-|TRBJ1-1|TRBV11-2|-
TGTGCCAGCAGCTTAATCGGCACTGAAGCTTTCTTT
CASSLIGTEAFF
>TRBD1|TRBJ2-7|TRBV5-1|-
TGCGCCAGCAGCTTGCCCGGGACAGGGAGTGGCGAGCAGTACTTC
CASSLPGTGSGEQYF
>TRBD1|TRBJ2-6|TRBV11-2|-
TGTGCCAGCAGCTTAGATCTGACAGGGTTCGGTGGGGCCAACGTCCTGACTTTC
CASSLDLTGFGGANVLTF
>TRBD1|TRBJ1-6|TRBV7-6|-
TGTGCCAGCACCGCGGACAGGGGTAATTCACCCCTCCACTTT
CASTADRGNSPLHF
>-|TRBJ2-2|TRBV28|-
TGTGCCAGCAGGCTTAGACTGACCTCGAACACCGGGGAGCTGTTTTTT
CASRLRLTSNTGELFF
>-|TRBJ1-2|TRBV23-1|-
TGCGCCAGCGACCCGGCCAGGGCGTGGGTTAGCTACTATGGCTACACCTTC
CASDPARAWVSYYGYTF
>-|TRBJ2-7|TRBV7-2|-
TGTGCCAGCAGCTCCACCAACTACGAGCAGTACTTC
CASSSTNYEQYF
>-|TRBJ2-3|TRBV25-1|-
TGTGCCAGCAGTGCCAGTCTGGTTGGCACAGATACGCAGTATTTT
CASSASLVGTDTQYF
>TRBD1|TRBJ2-7|TRBV6-1|-
TGTGCCAGCAGTGTCGGGACAGGGGATTTCGAGCAGTACTTC
CASSVGTGDFEQYF
>TRBD2|TRBJ2-2|TRBV5-4|-
TGTGCCAGCAGCAGGGATTGGGCGGGAGGCAACACCGGGGAGCTGTTTTTT
CASSRDWAGGNTGELFF
>-|TRBJ2-2|TRBV28|-
TGTGCCAGCAGTTTATGGGGGTCGGGGGCGAACACCGGGGAGCTGTTTTTT
CASSLWGSGANTGELFF
>TRBD2|TRBJ2-7|TRBV2|-
TGTGCCAGCAGTGTGACCCCGGGACTAGCGGGAGATCGGGCCTCCTACGAGCAGTACTTC
CASSVTPGLAGDRASYEQYF
>-|TRBJ1-3|TRBV4-1|few
TGCGCCAGCAGCCAAGTCGCCTTAGGAAACACCATATATTTT
CASSQVALGNTIYF
>TRBD1|TRBJ2-6|TRBV7-9|-
TGTGCCAGCAGCTCATGGGGCCTCCCAGGGGGATCTGGGGCCAACGTCCTGACTTTC
CASSSWGLPGGSGANVLTF
>TRBD1|TRBJ2-7|TRBV27|-
TGTGCCAGCAGTTTACAAGGGGGCAACTACGAGCAGTACTTC
CASSLQGGNYEQYF
>TRBD1|TRBJ2-7|TRBV5-1|-
TGCGCCAGCAGCACCGGACAGGTCGCCTCCTACGAGCAGTACTTC
CASSTGQVASYEQYF
>TRBD1|TRBJ2-4|TRBV10-3|-
TGTGCCACCTACACGGACAGGGGAAAGAACATTCAGTACTTC
CATYTDRGKNIQYF
>TRBD2|TRBJ2-1|TRBV7-2|-
TGTGCCAGCAGCCTACGTGATAGCGGGATATCCTACAATGAGCAGTTCTTC
CASSLRDSGISYNEQFF
>-|TRBJ2-1|TRBV15|-
TGTGCCACCAGCGTGAGTGATAGGCCCGTTCCGTCGGAGTTCTTC
CATSVSDRPVPSEFF
>TRBD2|TRBJ2-1|TRBV9|-
TGTGCCAGCAGCTTCCGGACTAGCGGGAGGCTGGGGATCAATGAGCAGTTCTTC
CASSFRTSGRLGINEQFF
>-|TRBJ1-2|TRBV28|-
TGTGCCAGCAGTCCCCCGGGCCCCGAGGGGATTGGCTACACCTTC
CASSPPGPEGIGYTF
>-|TRBJ2-1|TRBV6-5|-
TGTGCCAGCAGTTACTCGAGCCAGCGGAGGGTGGATGAGCAGTTCTTC
CASSYSSQRRVDEQFF
>TRBD1|TRBJ2-1|TRBV19|-
TGTGCCAGTGGTCCCGGGACAGGAACCAATGAGCAGTTCTTC
CASGPGTGTNEQFF
>TRBD1|TRBJ2-1|TRBV6-1|-
TGTGCCAGCAGTGAACAGGGGGCAACGGTTTTAGGGGATGAGCAGTTCTTC
CASSEQGATVLGDEQFF
>-|TRBJ1-1|TRBV7-2|-
TGTGCCAGCAGCTTAGAAGTAGGGAGAGGGAACACTGAAGCTTTCTTT
CASSLEVGRGNTEAFF
>-|TRBJ2-3|TRBV29-1|-
TGCAGCCACACTAGTCCTGACACAGATACGCAGTATTTT
CSHTSPDTDTQYF
>TRBD2|TRBJ2-3|TRBV7-8|-
TGTGCCAGCAGCTTAGCGGTAAGCGGGACGTCGACAGATACGCAGTATTTT
CASSLAVSGTSTDTQYF
>-|TRBJ2-7|TRBV19|-
TGTGCCAGTAGTTCCGGCCTCTACGAGCAGTACTTC
CASSSGLYEQYF
>TRBD1|TRBJ1-1|TRBV19|-
TGTGCCAGTAGCGCGGACAGGGCTAACACTGAAGCTTTCTTT
CASSADRANTEAFF
>-|TRBJ1-1|TRBV21-1|-
TGTGCCAGAGGGCTCGGGATCAGAAAAACTGAAGCTTTCTTT
CARGLGIRKTEAFF